The 2 T cell receptor beta chains listed next were all sequenced from one sample in a study of cytomegalovirus exposure and HLA in healthy donors. The PCR ran on 60 Vbeta and 13 Jbeta primers. Assay used: immunoSEQ multiplex PCR; TCRdb lists only in-frame clones, some missing. This table has 100,000 to 150,000 clones, over 60% appearing once. Sequenced: PBMCs. The receptors originated from a man aged 55 to 70 in good health and CMV-seropositive.

V and J are TRBV18 and TRBJ2-2, with unresolved D. Germline CDR1 KGHSH, CDR2 LQKENI. The length of the CDR3 is 13 residues. Deletions cut 6 bases from V and 8 bases from J, with 13 bases between. The CDR3 DNA follows: TGTGCCAGCTCGTTAAGCTCGGAGGGGGAGCTGTTTTTT. It encodes CASSLSSEGELFF.

The chain couples TRBV30 to TRBJ2-5, with 10 bases identical to TRBD2. This CDR3 spans 14 amino acids. The germline CDR1 and CDR2 sequences are GTSNPN and SVGIG (reference sequence). V gave up 5 bases and J gave up 4 bases; unmatched junction bases: 7. CDR3: CAWYAPSGGETQYF. The CDR3 DNA reads TGTGCCTGGTATGCACCTAGCGGGGGAGAGACCCAGTACTTC. Looking up the rest from reference TRBV30 and TRBJ2-5 gives the full variable domain: SQTIHQWPATLVQPVGSPLSLECTVEGTSNPNLYWYRQAAGRGLQLLFYSVGIGQISSEVPQNLSASRPQDRQFILSSKKLLLSDSGFYLCAWYAPSGGETQYFGPGTRLLVL.